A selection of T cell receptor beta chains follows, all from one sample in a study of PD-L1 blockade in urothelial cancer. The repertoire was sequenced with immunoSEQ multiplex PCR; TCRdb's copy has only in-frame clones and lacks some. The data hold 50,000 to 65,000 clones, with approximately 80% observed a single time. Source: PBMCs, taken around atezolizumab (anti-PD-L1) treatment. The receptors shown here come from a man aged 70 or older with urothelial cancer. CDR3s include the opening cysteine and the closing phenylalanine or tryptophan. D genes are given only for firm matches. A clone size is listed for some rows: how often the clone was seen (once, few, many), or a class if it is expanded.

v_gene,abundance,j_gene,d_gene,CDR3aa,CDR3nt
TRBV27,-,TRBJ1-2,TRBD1,CASSTTTGGYGYTF,TGTGCCAGCAGTACGACGACAGGGGGCTATGGCTACACCTTC
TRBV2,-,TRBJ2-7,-,CASSDSYRPYEQYF,TGTGCCAGCAGCGACAGCTACCGCCCCTACGAGCAGTACTTC
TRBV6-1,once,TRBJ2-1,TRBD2,CASSGPGLAGGPQNEQFF,TGTGCCAGCAGTGGACCGGGACTAGCGGGAGGGCCCCAAAATGAGCAGTTCTTC
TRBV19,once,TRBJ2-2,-,CASSIRTPNTGELFF,TGTGCCAGTAGTATTCGGACTCCCAACACCGGGGAGCTGTTTTTT
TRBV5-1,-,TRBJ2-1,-,CASSLIAGNNEQFF,TGCGCCAGCAGCTTGATCGCGGGGAACAATGAGCAGTTCTTC
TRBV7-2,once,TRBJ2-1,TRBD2,CASSALAGGYNEQFF,TGTGCCAGCAGCGCGTTAGCGGGAGGCTACAATGAGCAGTTCTTC
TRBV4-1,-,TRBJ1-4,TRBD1,CASSQDQGQGLGVTNEKLFF,TGCGCCAGCAGCCAAGATCAAGGACAGGGGCTTGGAGTAACTAATGAAAAACTGTTTTTT
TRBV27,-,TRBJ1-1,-,CASAYRVNTEAFF,TGTGCCAGCGCCTACAGGGTGAACACTGAAGCTTTCTTT
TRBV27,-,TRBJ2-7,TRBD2,CASGRAGGTYEQYF,TGTGCCAGCGGTAGGGCGGGGGGAACCTACGAGCAGTACTTC
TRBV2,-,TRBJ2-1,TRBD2,CASSVKRTSGQSSYNEQFF,TGTGCCAGCAGTGTAAAAAGGACTAGCGGACAGAGCTCCTACAATGAGCAGTTCTTC
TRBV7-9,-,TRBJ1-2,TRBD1,CASSLLTGADGYTF,TGTGCCAGCAGCTTACTGACAGGGGCGGATGGCTACACCTTC
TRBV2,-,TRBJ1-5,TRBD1,CASSTGTGGDQPQHF,TGTGCCAGCAGCACCGGGACAGGGGGCGATCAGCCCCAGCATTTT
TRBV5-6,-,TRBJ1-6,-,CASSPGNNSPLHF,TGTGCCAGCAGCCCGGGGAATAATTCACCCCTCCACTTT
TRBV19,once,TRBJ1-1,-,CASSDMSEAFF,TGTGCCAGTAGTGACATGTCTGAAGCTTTCTTT
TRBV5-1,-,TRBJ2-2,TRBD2,CASSGGTSGTGELFF,TGCGCCAGCAGCGGCGGGACTAGCGGCACCGGGGAGCTGTTTTTT
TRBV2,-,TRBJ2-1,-,CASSERREGNEQFF,TGTGCCAGCAGTGAAAGGCGGGAAGGCAATGAGCAGTTCTTC
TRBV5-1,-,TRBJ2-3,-,CASSLEHHSTDTQYF,TGCGCCAGCAGCTTGGAACATCATAGCACAGATACGCAGTATTTT
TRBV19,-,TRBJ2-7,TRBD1,CASSVSGQGANEQYF,TGTGCCAGTAGTGTTAGCGGACAGGGGGCGAACGAGCAGTACTTC
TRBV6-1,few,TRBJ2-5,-,CASTEGGSQETQYF,TGTGCCAGCACTGAGGGAGGAAGTCAAGAGACCCAGTACTTC
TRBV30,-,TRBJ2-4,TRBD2,CAWSVQLAGSKNIQYF,TGTGCCTGGAGTGTACAGCTAGCGGGTTCCAAAAACATTCAGTACTTC
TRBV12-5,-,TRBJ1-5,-,CASGAPGNQPQHF,TGTGCTAGTGGGGCTCCAGGGAATCAGCCCCAGCATTTT
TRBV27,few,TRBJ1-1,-,CASSLLARMNTEAFF,TGTGCCAGCAGTTTATTGGCCCGAATGAACACTGAAGCTTTCTTT
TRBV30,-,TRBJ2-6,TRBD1,CAWRVGTGLSSGANVLTF,TGTGCCTGGAGGGTTGGGACAGGGCTGAGCTCTGGGGCCAACGTCCTGACTTTC
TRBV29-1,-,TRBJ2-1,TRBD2,CSVGLAGAYNEQFF,TGCAGCGTCGGACTAGCGGGCGCTTATAATGAGCAGTTCTTC
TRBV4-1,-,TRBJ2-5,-,CASSQEGISQRGQYF,TGCGCCAGCAGCCAAGAAGGAATATCGCAACGGGGCCAGTACTTC
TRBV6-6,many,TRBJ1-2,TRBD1,CASSRGDRVNYGYTF,TGTGCCAGCAGCCGGGGAGACAGGGTGAACTATGGCTACACCTTC
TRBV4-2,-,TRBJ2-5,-,CASSQEDFQETQYF,TGTGCCAGCAGCCAAGAAGACTTCCAAGAGACCCAGTACTTC
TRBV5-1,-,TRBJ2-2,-,CASSLGRVLDPGELFF,TGCGCCAGCAGCTTGGGCAGGGTTTTGGATCCCGGGGAGCTGTTTTTT
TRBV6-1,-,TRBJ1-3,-,CASSERLGVSSGNTIYF,TGTGCCAGCAGTGAAAGGTTAGGGGTGAGCTCTGGAAACACCATATATTTT
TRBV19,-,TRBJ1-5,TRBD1,CASWVGQGNQPQHF,TGTGCCAGCTGGGTTGGACAGGGGAATCAGCCCCAGCATTTT
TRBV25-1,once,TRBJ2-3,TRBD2,CASGWEGRPDTQYF,TGTGCCAGCGGGTGGGAGGGAAGGCCAGATACGCAGTATTTT
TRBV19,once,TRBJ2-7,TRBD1,CASSIRQGGGYEQYF,TGTGCCAGTAGTATCCGTCAAGGGGGCGGCTACGAGCAGTACTTC
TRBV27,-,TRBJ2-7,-,CASSLFPGGRGEQYF,TGTGCCAGCAGTTTATTCCCAGGTGGCAGGGGCGAGCAGTACTTC
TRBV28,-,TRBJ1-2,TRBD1,CASSFVGQGRLPYGYTF,TGTGCCAGCAGTTTTGTGGGACAGGGGCGCCTCCCCTATGGCTACACCTTC
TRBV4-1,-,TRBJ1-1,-,CASSPTVNTEAFF,TGCGCCAGCAGCCCGACAGTGAACACTGAAGCTTTCTTT
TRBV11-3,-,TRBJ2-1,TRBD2,CASSLGLAGESYNEQFF,TGTGCCAGCAGCTTAGGACTAGCGGGAGAATCCTACAATGAGCAGTTCTTC
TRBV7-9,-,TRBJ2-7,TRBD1,CASTTTGQSSYEQYF,TGTGCCAGCACCACGACAGGGCAGAGCTCCTACGAGCAGTACTTC
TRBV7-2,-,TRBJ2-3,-,CASRQSRVPTDTQYF,TGTGCCAGCCGCCAGAGCAGGGTACCCACAGATACGCAGTATTTT
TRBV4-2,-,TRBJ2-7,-,CASSQDIPRDLAYEQYF,TGTGCCAGCAGCCAAGATATCCCACGGGACTTAGCCTACGAGCAGTACTTC
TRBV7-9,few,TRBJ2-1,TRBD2,CASTAGDFNEQFF,TGTGCCAGCACGGCGGGAGACTTCAATGAGCAGTTCTTC
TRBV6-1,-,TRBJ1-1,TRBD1,CASSEGIPGQIEAFF,TGTGCCAGCAGTGAAGGGATACCGGGACAGATCGAAGCTTTCTTT
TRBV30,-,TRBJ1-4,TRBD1,CAWRPGTAYNEKLFF,TGTGCCTGGAGACCCGGGACAGCCTATAATGAAAAACTGTTTTTT
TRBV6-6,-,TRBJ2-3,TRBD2,CASSPAGVRSDTQYF,TGTGCCAGCAGCCCAGCGGGAGTTAGGTCAGATACGCAGTATTTT
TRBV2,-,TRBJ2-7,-,CASSEFPQGYEQYF,TGTGCCAGCAGTGAATTTCCGCAGGGCTACGAGCAGTACTTC
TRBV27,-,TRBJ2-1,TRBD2,CASRPGTSGRLGEQFF,TGTGCCAGCAGACCTGGGACTAGCGGGCGACTGGGGGAGCAGTTCTTC
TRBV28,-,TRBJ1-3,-,CAPPGGPGNTIYF,TGTGCCCCCCCGGGGGGGCCTGGAAACACCATATATTTT
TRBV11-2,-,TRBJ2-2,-,CASSLLRGRNTGELFF,TGTGCCAGCAGCTTACTTCGGGGGAGGAACACCGGGGAGCTGTTTTTT
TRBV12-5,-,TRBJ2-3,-,CASLSGVTDTQYF,TGTGCTAGCCTGTCGGGAGTCACAGATACGCAGTATTTT
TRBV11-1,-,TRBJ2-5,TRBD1,CASSLGWTGGRETQYF,TGTGCCAGCAGCTTAGGTTGGACAGGGGGACGAGAGACCCAGTACTTC
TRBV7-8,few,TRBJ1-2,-,CASSQTDNYGYTF,TGTGCCAGCAGCCAGACAGATAACTATGGCTACACCTTC
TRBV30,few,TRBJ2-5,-,CAWKAEAGETQYF,TGTGCCTGGAAGGCAGAGGCCGGAGAGACCCAGTACTTC
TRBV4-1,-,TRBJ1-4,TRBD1,CASSQDWTGTGDEKLFF,TGCGCCAGCAGCCAAGATTGGACCGGGACAGGGGATGAAAAACTGTTTTTT
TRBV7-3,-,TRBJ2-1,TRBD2,CASSSGLGISNEQFF,TGTGCCAGCAGCTCCGGACTAGGAATCTCTAATGAGCAGTTCTTC
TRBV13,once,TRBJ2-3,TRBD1,CASSLGQSSTDTQYF,TGTGCCAGCAGCTTGGGACAGTCTAGCACAGATACGCAGTATTTT
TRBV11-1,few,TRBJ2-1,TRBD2,CASSLGPSGGPGNEQFF,TGTGCCAGCAGCTTAGGTCCGAGCGGGGGGCCTGGCAATGAGCAGTTCTTC